This T cell receptor (beta chain) comes out of a study of T cell changes during pregnancy in multiple sclerosis. The table came from immunoSEQ multiplex PCR; TCRdb's copy has only in-frame clones and leaves some out. The repertoire consists of around 42,000 clones, with approximately 89% occurring once and the leading ten covering approximately 5.1%. Losses at the gene ends were 1 base for V and 14 bases for J; bases not matched to a gene: 20. Germline V gene sequence: CDR1 LGHNA, CDR2 YNFKEQ. The CDR3 runs to 19 residues. The rearrangement joins TRBV4-2 to TRBJ1-6, with TRBD1 matching over 10 bases. The origin of this receptor is a female donor in good health, enrolled as a control in a pregnancy study. The sequencing used peripheral blood, collected in the first trimester of pregnancy. CDR3 amino acids: CASSQGSDRGRLLGEALHF. DNA of the CDR3: TGTGCCAGCAGCCAAGGGTCAGACAGGGGGCGGTTGCTGGGTGAGGCCCTCCACTTT.